This TCR beta chain derives from a study of CD4 and CD8 cells across lung adenocarcinoma regions. There are 15 residues in the CDR3. Germline CDR1 and CDR2: MNHNS and SASEGT. Localized lung adenocarcinoma, a non-small cell lung cancer, affected the donors. TCRdb itself ran the PCR reads through MiXCR, one entry per CDR3 protein. The sample records roughly 4,000 distinct CDR3 sequences, around three fifths being singletons. The TCR comes from a male donor with lung adenocarcinoma. The CD4 and CD8 labels of this study may be unreliable. Sequenced sample: CD4+ T cells from the center of a lung tumor. This sequence joins TRBV6-1 and TRBJ2-1; D gene uncertain. The end of the DNA fits TRBJ2-7 better, so the J call may be wrong. The CDR3 coding sequence is TGTGCCAGCAGTGAAATAATACAAAGCTCCTACGAGCAGTACTTC. The encoded protein is CASSEIIQSSYEQYF.